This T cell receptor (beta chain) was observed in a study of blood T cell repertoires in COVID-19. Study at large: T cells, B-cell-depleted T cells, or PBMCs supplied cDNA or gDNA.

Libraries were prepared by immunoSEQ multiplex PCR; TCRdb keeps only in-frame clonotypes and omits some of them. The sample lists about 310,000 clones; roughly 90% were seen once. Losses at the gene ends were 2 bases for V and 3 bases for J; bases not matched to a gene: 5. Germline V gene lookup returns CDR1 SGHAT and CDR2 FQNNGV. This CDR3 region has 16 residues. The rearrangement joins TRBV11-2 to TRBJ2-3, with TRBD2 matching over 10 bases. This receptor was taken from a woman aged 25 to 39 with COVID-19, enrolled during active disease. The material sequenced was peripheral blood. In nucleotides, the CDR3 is TGTGCCAGCAGCTTATCTCTAGCGGGAGCTACAGATACGCAGTATTTT. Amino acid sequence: CASSLSLAGATDTQYF. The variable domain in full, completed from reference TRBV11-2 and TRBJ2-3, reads EAGVAQSPRYKIIEKRQSVAFWCNPISGHATLYWYQQILGQGPKLLIQFQNNGVVDDSQLPKDRFSAERLKGVDSTLKIQPAKLEDSAVYLCASSLSLAGATDTQYFGPGTRLTVL.